The clone carrying this T cell receptor beta chain was detected once. Its antigen remains unknown. These data come from a study of OX40 agonist ivuxolimab in advanced cancers. Study-level points and caveats: Circulating CD4+ and CD8+ T cells showed clonal expansion by week 6 at 0.1 to 3.0 mg/kg.

The table came from immunoSEQ multiplex PCR; TCRdb's copy has only in-frame clones and leaves some out. The sample shows approximately 33,000 clones, roughly 90% of them seen only once. The CDR3 runs 14 residues. Germline trimming cut 8 bases from V and 7 bases from J; bases unmatched to any gene: 9. Germline assignment: CDR1 LNHDA and CDR2 SQIVND (reference sequence). The source was CD4+ or CD8+ T cells sorted from blood, collected in a trial of the OX40 agonist ivuxolimab. The chain is built from TRBV19 and TRBJ2-1; 9 bases are a match to TRBD2. This TCR derives from an adult with an advanced solid tumor such as melanoma, head and neck, liver or kidney cancer. This CDR3 reads CASGFGGRVNEQFF. CDR3 sequence (DNA): TGTGCCAGTGGCTTCGGCGGGAGGGTGAATGAGCAGTTCTTC.